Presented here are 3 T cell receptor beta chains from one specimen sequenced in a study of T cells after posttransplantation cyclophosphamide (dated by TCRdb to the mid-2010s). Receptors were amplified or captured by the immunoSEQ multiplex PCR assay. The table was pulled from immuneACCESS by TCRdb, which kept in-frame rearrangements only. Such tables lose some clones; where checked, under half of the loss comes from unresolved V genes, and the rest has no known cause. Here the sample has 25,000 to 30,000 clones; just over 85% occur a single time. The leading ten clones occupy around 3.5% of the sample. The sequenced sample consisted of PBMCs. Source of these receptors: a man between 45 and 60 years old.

The DNA of the CDR3 is TGTGCCAGTAGTAGGAGAGAAGAAAAACTGTTTTTT. It specifies CASSRREEKLFF. This chain connects TRBV19 to TRBJ1-4; no firm D call. Looked up from germline, CDR1 is LNHDA and CDR2 is SQIVND (reference sequence). There are 12 residues in the CDR3. Trimming pared 4 bases from V and 8 bases from J, leaving 8 bases between. Full variable domain (missing parts from reference TRBV19 and TRBJ1-4): DGGITQSPKYLFRKEGQNVTLSCEQNLNHDAMYWYRQDPGQGLRLIYYSQIVNDFQKGDIAEGYSVSREKKESFPLTVTSAQKNPTAFYLCASSRREEKLFFGSGTQLSVL.

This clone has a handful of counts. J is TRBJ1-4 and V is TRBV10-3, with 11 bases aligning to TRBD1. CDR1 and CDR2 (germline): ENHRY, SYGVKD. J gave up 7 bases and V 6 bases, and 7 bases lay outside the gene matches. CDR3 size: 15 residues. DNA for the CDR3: TGTGCCATCAGCGATAGGACAGGGGGCCCTGAAAAACTGTTTTTT. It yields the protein CAISDRTGGPEKLFF.

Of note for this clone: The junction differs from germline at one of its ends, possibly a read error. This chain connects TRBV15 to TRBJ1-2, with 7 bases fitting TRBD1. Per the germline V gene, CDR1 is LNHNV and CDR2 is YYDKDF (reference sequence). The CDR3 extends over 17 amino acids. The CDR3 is CATSRGGARTGGYGYTF. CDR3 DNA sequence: TGTGCCACCAGCAGAGGTGGGGCCAGGACAGGTGGATATGGCTATACCTTC.